This TCR beta chain was recorded in a study of CD8+CD57+ T cells in acquired aplastic anemia. This clonotype was observed a few times. Patients selected for sequencing had displayed CD8+CD57+ cell expansion by flow cytometry. Among the patients, none had received any therapy at the time of blood sampling. Germline V gene lookup returns CDR1 LNHNV and CDR2 YYDKDF (reference sequence). The CDR3 is 17 residues long. V lost 0 bases and J lost 0, with 13 bases in between. Both TCR beta VDJ combination and CDR3 sequence profiling were carried out. Genomic DNA was the template for this profiling. TCRdb re-called the reads through MiXCR, storing one row per CDR3 protein. The top ten hold nearly 0.85% of the sample, which has 450,000 to 600,000 distinct CDR3 sequences, around a third seen once.

The sequence was collected from a human donor with aplastic anemia. The sequencing input was sorted CD4+, CD8+, or CD8+CD57+ T cells (not recorded which) from PBMCs. The V call is TRBV15, the J call TRBJ2-3; D might be TRBD1 or TRBD2, each matching 5 bases. The CDR3 DNA reads as TGTGCCACCAGCAGAGATCCCCCGGGACGGAGCACAGATACGCAGTATTTT. Its translation is CATSRDPPGRSTDTQYF.